Sequencing of this T cell receptor beta chain was carried out in a study of blood T cells in healthy people across ages. A sample-barcoded 5' primer and a J-beta primer mix were used in a second PCR of roughly 7 to 11 cycles. TCRdb itself ran the 5' RACE reads through MiXCR, one entry per CDR3 protein. The sample holds some 1.5 million distinct CDR3 sequences, 25% to 30% seen once. This clonotype has a handful of counts. The CDR3 contains 13 residues. Germline V gene lookup returns CDR1 SGDLS and CDR2 YYNGEE. With 0 bases removed from V and 6 bases from J, the gap between germline ends came to 6 bases.

The chain combines TRBV9 with TRBJ2-2; the D is unclear. This sequence was found in a woman aged 30 to 39 in good health. The sequencing sample was made of blood. The CDR3: CASSVGGSGELFF. CDR3 coding DNA: TGTGCCAGCAGCGTAGGGGGATCCGGGGAGCTGTTTTTT.